The 13 T cell receptor beta chains below come from one sample, sequenced in a study of blood T cells in healthy people across ages. PCR was performed a second time for about 7 to 11 cycles using a sample-barcoded 5' primer and a J-beta primer mix. TCRdb processed the 5' RACE reads anew with MiXCR; each CDR3 protein has one entry. Here the sample spans fewer than 1,000,000 distinct CDR3 sequences, under 55% being singletons. The sequenced sample was blood. These receptors came from a man in his 60s in good health.

This clonotype has just a few counts. The chain employs TRBV10-3 and TRBJ1-4; D unclear. Germline CDR1 ENHRY, CDR2 SYGVKD. Trimming took 0 bases from V and 8 from J, leaving 13 bases between them. The CDR3 runs to 15 residues. The CDR3 DNA sequence: TGTGCCATCAGTGAGTCCGAGCGGATGGGCGAAAAACTGTTTTTT. Protein product: CAISESERMGEKLFF.

The chain is built from TRBV7-2 and TRBJ2-1, with a weak D call TRBD1 (5 bases). Germline-derived CDR1 and CDR2 are SGHTA and FQGNSA. This CDR3 spans 11 amino acids. The V end lost 7 bases, the J end lost 6 bases, and 7 bases lay between the germline ends. The CDR3 protein is CASTTVNEQFF. Here the CDR3 DNA reads TGTGCCAGCACGACAGTCAATGAGCAGTTCTTC.

V gene TRBV20-1 combines with J gene TRBJ2-4; tentative D call: TRBD1 (6 bases). CDR1 and CDR2 from the germline V gene are DFQATT and SNEGSKA (reference sequence). This CDR3 comprises 15 residues. The V end was cut by 3 bases, the J end by 0 bases, with 12 bases between. The CDR3 DNA is TGCAGTGCTAGCCCCGGGACACTAGCCAAAAACATTCAGTACTTC. It encodes CSASPGTLAKNIQYF.

In its sample, this clonotype was seen a few times. V and J are TRBV15 and TRBJ2-4; perhaps TRBD2 as D (7 bases). CDR1 and CDR2 from the germline V gene are LNHNV and YYDKDF (reference sequence). V was cut by 5 bases and J by 0 bases, with 14 bases left in between. The CDR3 is 16 residues long. Here the CDR3 DNA reads TGTGCCACCAGCGTGGGTAGGGGGGGAGCCAAAAACATTCAGTACTTC. Protein: CATSVGRGGAKNIQYF.

The chain recombines TRBV20-1 with TRBJ2-7, with D possibly being TRBD1 (6 bases). Germline CDR1 and CDR2: DFQATT and SNEGSKA (reference sequence). The CDR3 runs to 13 residues. Trimming stripped 6 bases from V and 2 bases from J, with 14 bases between. The CDR3 coding sequence is TGCAGTGCGGAGACCGACAGGACCTACGAGCAGTACTTC. This sequence encodes CSAETDRTYEQYF.

The chain employs TRBV7-2 and TRBJ1-1; D might be TRBD1 (5 bases). The CDR3 totals 12 residues. Germline V gene data show CDR1 as SGHTA and CDR2 as FQGNSA. V was cut by 7 bases and J by 5 bases, with 11 bases left in between. The CDR3 here is CASTEGRTEAFF. The CDR3 DNA follows: TGTGCCAGCACTGAGGGGAGGACTGAAGCTTTCTTT.

The rearrangement joins TRBV12-3 or TRBV12-4 to TRBJ1-2; TRBD1 agrees at 9 bases. The CDR3 covers 13 residues. Unmatched junction bases numbered 6, after V lost 6 bases and J lost 7 bases. Here the CDR3 DNA reads TGTGCCAGCAGACTAGACAGGGGGGGTGGCTACACCTTC. Residues: CASRLDRGGGYTF.

This clonotype came up a few times. The chain has TRBV12-3 or TRBV12-4 and TRBJ1-1; tentative D call: TRBD1 (5 bases). Trimming shortened V by 6 bases and J by 2 bases, and 13 bases separated the two germline ends. The CDR3 is 14 residues long. CDR3 DNA sequence: TGTGCCAGCAGCAACGGGGGTGACAACACTGAAGCTTTCTTT. This gives the protein CASSNGGDNTEAFF.

The chain uses TRBV3-1 and TRBJ2-5, with TRBD1 identical over 8 bases. Germline CDR1 reads LGHDT; CDR2 reads YNNKEL (reference sequence). The CDR3 is 15 amino acids. Germline trimming cut 1 base from V and 2 bases from J; bases unmatched to any gene: 3. The CDR3 reads CASSQVTGGQETQYF. CDR3 bases: TGTGCCAGCAGCCAAGTAACAGGGGGGCAAGAGACCCAGTACTTC.

The chain combines TRBV18 with TRBJ1-5; no definite D call. Trimming cost V 3 bases and J 7 bases, with 10 bases left between them. Germline assignment: CDR1 KGHSH and CDR2 LQKENI. The CDR3 runs 13 residues. The CDR3 DNA reads TGTGCCAGCTCACCCGCTCCGAGACAGCCCCAGCATTTT. It is translated as CASSPAPRQPQHF. The full variable domain, its missing parts supplied by reference TRBV18 and TRBJ1-5, is NAGVMQNPRHLVRRRGQEARLRCSPMKGHSHVYWYRQLPEEGLKFMVYLQKENIIDESGMPKERFSAEFPKEGPSILRIQQVVRGDSAAYFCASSPAPRQPQHFGDGTRLSIL.

This clonotype has a handful of counts. V and J are TRBV20-1 and TRBJ2-1, with unresolved D. This CDR3 spans 14 amino acids. V shed 3 bases and J shed 2 bases, with 11 bases lying between them. The germline V gene has CDR1 DFQATT and CDR2 SNEGSKA (reference sequence). The DNA of the CDR3 is TGCAGTGCTAGCCTCCGAGTAGCCTACAATGAGCAGTTCTTC. It yields the protein CSASLRVAYNEQFF.

This clonotype was observed a handful of times. The chain couples TRBV12-3 or TRBV12-4 to TRBJ2-3, with a weak D call TRBD1 (6 bases). The CDR3 has 15 amino acids. The V and J ends lost 5 bases and 2 bases respectively, with 14 bases between them. CDR3 nucleotide sequence: TGTGCCAGCAGTCCGACAGGACTTGACACAGATACGCAGTATTTT. It codes for CASSPTGLDTDTQYF.

This clonotype was picked up many times. The CDR3 sequence is CSAPGQASYYEQYF. The CDR3 DNA reads TGCAGTGCTCCTGGGCAGGCCTCTTACTACGAGCAGTACTTC. J is TRBJ2-7 and V is TRBV20-1; no definite D call. CDR1 and CDR2 (germline): DFQATT, SNEGSKA (reference sequence). Trimming shortened V by 5 bases and J by 3 bases, and 17 bases separated the two germline ends. This CDR3 is built from 14 residues.